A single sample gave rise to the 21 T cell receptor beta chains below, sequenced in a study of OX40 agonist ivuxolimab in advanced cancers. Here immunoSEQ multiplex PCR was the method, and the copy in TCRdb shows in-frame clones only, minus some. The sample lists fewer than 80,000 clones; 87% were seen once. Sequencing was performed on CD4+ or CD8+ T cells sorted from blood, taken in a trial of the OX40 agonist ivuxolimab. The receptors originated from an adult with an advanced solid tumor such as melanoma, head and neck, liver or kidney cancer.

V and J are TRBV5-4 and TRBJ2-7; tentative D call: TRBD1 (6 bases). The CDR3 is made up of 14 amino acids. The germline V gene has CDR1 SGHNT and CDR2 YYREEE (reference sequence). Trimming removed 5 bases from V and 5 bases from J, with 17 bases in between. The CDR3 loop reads CASSFRGNSDEQYF. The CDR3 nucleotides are TGTGCCAGCAGTTTTAGGGGGAACAGTGACGAGCAGTACTTC. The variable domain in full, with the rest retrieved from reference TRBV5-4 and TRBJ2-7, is ETGVTQSPTHLIKTRGQQVTLRCSSQSGHNTVSWYQQALGQGPQFIFQYYREEENGRGNFPPRFSGLQFPNYSSELNVNALELDDSALYLCASSFRGNSDEQYFGPGTRLTVT.

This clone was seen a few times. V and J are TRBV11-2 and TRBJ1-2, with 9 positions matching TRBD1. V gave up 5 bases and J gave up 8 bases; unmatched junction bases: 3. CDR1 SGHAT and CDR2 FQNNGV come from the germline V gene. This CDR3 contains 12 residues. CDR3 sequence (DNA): TGTGCCAGCAGCCCGGGACAGGGAGGCTACACCTTC. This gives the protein CASSPGQGGYTF.

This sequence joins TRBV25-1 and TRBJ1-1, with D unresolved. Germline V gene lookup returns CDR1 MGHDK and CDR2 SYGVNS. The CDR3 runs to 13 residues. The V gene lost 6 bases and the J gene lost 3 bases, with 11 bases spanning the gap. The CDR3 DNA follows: TGTGCCAGCAGATCCCGGGAATACACTGAAGCTTTCTTT. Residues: CASRSREYTEAFF.

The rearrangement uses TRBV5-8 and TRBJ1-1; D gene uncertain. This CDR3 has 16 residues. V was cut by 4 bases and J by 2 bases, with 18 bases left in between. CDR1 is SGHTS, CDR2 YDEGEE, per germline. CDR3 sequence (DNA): TGTGCCAGCAGCCTTGAAACCGGGGTAATTAACACTGAAGCTTTCTTT. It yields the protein CASSLETGVINTEAFF.

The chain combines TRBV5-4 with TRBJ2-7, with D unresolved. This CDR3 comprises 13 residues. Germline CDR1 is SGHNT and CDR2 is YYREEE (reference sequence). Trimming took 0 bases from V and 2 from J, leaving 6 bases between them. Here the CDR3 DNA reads TGTGCCAGCAGCTTGGCAGATGCCTACGAGCAGTACTTC. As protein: CASSLADAYEQYF.

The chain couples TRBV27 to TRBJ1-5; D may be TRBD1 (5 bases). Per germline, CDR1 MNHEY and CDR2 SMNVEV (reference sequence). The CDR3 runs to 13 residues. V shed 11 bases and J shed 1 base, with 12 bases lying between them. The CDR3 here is CAAGGPSNQPQHF. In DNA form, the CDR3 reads TGTGCCGCGGGGGGTCCCAGCAATCAGCCCCAGCATTTT.

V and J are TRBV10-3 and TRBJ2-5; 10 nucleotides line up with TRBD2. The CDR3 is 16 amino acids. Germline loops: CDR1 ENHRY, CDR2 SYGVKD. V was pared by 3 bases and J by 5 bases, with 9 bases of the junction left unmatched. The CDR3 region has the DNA TGTGCCATCAGTGAAAGGCTAGCGGGAGTCGGGGAGACCCAGTACTTC. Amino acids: CAISERLAGVGETQYF.

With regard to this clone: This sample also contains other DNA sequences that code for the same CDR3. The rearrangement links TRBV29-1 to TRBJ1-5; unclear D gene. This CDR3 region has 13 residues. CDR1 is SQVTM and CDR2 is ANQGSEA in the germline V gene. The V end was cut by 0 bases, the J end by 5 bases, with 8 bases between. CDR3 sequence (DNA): TGCAGCGTTGAAGAGGACCGTTATCAGCCCCAGCATTTT. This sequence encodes CSVEEDRYQPQHF.

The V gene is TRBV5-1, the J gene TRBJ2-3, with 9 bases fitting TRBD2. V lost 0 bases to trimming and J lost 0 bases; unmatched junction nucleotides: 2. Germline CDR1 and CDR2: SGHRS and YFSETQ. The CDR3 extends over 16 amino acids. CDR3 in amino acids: CASSLELAGSTDTQYF. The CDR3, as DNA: TGCGCCAGCAGCTTGGAACTAGCGGGTAGCACAGATACGCAGTATTTT.

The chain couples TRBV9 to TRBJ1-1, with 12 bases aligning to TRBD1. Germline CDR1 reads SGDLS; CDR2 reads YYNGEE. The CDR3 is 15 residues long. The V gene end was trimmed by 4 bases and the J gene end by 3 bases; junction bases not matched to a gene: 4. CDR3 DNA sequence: TGTGCCAGCAGCATCCGGGACAGGGGGCACACTGAAGCTTTCTTT. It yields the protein CASSIRDRGHTEAFF.

This chain's CDR3 is CASEGQGGNTQYF. CDR3 in DNA: TGTGCCAGCGAGGGACAGGGGGGGAATACGCAGTATTTT. The rearrangement uses TRBV14 and TRBJ2-3; TRBD1 agrees at 11 bases. From germline, CDR1 is SGHDN and CDR2 FVKESK. The V and J ends lost 8 bases and 7 bases, in that order; junction bases with no gene match: 5. This CDR3 comprises 13 residues. The variable domain in full, with the rest retrieved from reference TRBV14 and TRBJ2-3, is EAGVTQFPSHSVIEKGQTVTLRCDPISGHDNLYWYRRVMGKEIKFLLHFVKESKQDESGMPNNRFLAERTGGTYSTLKVQPAELEDSGVYFCASEGQGGNTQYFGPGTRLTVL.

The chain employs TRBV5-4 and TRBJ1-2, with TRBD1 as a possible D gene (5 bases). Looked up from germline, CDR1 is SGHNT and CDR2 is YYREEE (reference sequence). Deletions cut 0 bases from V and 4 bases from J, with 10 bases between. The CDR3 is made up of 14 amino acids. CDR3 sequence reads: CASSLVGTGYGYTF. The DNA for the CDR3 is TGTGCCAGCAGCTTGGTAGGGACCGGCTATGGCTACACCTTC.

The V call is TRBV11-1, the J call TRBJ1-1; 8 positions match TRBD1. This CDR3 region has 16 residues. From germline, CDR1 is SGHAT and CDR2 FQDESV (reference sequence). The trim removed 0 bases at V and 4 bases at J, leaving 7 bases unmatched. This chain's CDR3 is CASSLAGQGAITEAFF. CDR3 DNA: TGTGCCAGCAGCTTAGCGGGTCAGGGGGCGATCACTGAAGCTTTCTTT.

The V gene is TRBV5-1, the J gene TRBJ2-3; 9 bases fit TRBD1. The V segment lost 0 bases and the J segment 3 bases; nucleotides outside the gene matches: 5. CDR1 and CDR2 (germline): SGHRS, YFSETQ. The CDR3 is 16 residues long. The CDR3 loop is CASSLVGTGRTDTQYF. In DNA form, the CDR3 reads TGCGCCAGCAGCTTGGTAGGGACAGGGAGGACAGATACGCAGTATTTT.

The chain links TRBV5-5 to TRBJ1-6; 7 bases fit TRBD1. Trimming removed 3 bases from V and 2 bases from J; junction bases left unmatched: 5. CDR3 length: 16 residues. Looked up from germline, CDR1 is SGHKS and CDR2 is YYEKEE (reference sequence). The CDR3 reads CASSSRQGTYNSPLHF. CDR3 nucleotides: TGTGCCAGCAGCTCGAGACAGGGTACCTATAATTCACCCCTCCACTTT.

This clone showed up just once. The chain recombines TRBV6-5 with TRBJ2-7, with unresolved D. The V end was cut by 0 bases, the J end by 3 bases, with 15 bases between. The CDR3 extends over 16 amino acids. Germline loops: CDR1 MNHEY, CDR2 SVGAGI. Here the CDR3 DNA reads TGTGCCAGCAGTTACTCGAACCCCCCCGACGGCTACGAGCAGTACTTC. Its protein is CASSYSNPPDGYEQYF.

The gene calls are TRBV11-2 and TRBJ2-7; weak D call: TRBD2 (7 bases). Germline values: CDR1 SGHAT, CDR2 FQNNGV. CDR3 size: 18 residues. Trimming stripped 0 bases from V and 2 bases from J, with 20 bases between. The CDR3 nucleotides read TGTGCCAGCAGCTTAGATACGGGGGGTTGGGGGGCCGCCTACGAGCAGTACTTC. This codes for CASSLDTGGWGAAYEQYF.

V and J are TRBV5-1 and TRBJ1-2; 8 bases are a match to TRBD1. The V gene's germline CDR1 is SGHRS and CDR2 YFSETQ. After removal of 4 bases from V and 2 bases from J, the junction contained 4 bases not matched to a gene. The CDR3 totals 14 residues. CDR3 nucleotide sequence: TGCGCCAGCAGCCGGGACAGGCCGAACTATGGCTACACCTTC. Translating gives CASSRDRPNYGYTF.

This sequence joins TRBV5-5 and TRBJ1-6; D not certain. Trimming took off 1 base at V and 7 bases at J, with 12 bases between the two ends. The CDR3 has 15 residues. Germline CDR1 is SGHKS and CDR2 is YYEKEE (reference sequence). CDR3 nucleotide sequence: TGTGCCAGCAGCTTGATGACGCCGGGCAATTCACCCCTCCACTTT. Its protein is CASSLMTPGNSPLHF.

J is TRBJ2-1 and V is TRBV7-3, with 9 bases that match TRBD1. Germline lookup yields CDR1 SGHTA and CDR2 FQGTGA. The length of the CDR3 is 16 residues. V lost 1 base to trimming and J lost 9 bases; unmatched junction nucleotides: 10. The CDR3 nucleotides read TGTGCCAGCAGCTTAATTGAGTTGGACAGGGGATCTGAGCAGTTCTTC. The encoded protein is CASSLIELDRGSEQFF.

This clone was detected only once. In DNA, the CDR3 is TGTGCCAGCAGCCAGGGTCGTTACGAGCAGTACTTC. Translated: CASSQGRYEQYF. This rearrangement joins TRBV7-2 to TRBJ2-7, with D possibly being TRBD1 (5 bases). Trimming pared 5 bases from V and 4 bases from J, leaving 9 bases between. CDR3 length: 12 residues. Germline V gives CDR1 SGHTA, CDR2 FQGNSA.